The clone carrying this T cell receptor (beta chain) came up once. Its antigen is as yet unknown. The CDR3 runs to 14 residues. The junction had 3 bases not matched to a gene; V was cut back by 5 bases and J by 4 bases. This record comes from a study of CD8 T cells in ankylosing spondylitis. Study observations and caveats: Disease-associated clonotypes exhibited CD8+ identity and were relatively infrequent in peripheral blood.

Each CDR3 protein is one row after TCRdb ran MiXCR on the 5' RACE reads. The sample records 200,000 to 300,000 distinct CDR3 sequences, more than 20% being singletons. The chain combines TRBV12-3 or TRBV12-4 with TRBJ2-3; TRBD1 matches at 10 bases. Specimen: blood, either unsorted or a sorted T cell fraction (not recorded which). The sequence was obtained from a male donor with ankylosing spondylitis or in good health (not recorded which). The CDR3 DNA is TGTGCCAGCAGTAGAGACAGGGGGCCAGATACGCAGTATTTT. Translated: CASSRDRGPDTQYF.